These 20 T cell receptor beta chains share one sample of origin, sequenced in a study of cytomegalovirus exposure and HLA in healthy donors listed by TCRdb under 2017. The protocol used for the library was the immunoSEQ multiplex PCR assay. A mixture of 60 forward primers for TCR Vbeta segments and 13 reverse primers for TCR Jbeta segments was used in the multiplex PCR. The table comes from immuneACCESS by way of TCRdb, which keeps in-frame sequences with V and J called. Part of the clones is missing from these tables; in studies checked, under half for an unresolved V gene and the rest for unknown reasons. In all, the sample holds roughly 120,000 clones, and roughly four fifths of those were seen once. Over 10% of the sample comes from the top ten. The sample comprised PBMCs. The receptors were gathered from a woman aged 55-75 years in good health and CMV-seropositive.

This clone was found a few times. This chain links TRBV7-9 with TRBJ1-1, with D perhaps matching TRBD1 (6 bases). This CDR3 region has 15 residues. In germline, CDR1 is SEHNR, CDR2 FQNEAQ (reference sequence). The germline V and J ends were trimmed by 4 bases and 3 bases, with 15 bases remaining between them. CDR3 region: CASSSRTGIHTEAFF. The CDR3 DNA follows: TGTGCCAGCAGCTCGAGAACAGGGATTCACACTGAAGCTTTCTTT.

The CDR3 is CASSAHRTISGNTIYF. The CDR3 nucleotides are TGTGCCAGCAGCGCCCACAGGACCATCTCTGGAAACACCATATATTTT. The J gene is TRBJ1-3, the V gene TRBV7-2, with D possibly TRBD1 on 5 matching bases. Deletions cut 5 bases from V and 0 bases from J, with 14 bases between. This CDR3 spans 16 amino acids. Germline assignment: CDR1 SGHTA and CDR2 FQGNSA.

This clone was detected a few times. The J gene is TRBJ1-2, the V gene TRBV14; TRBD1 aligns across 8 bases. V shed 0 bases and J 8 bases; nucleotides not matched to a gene: 5. From germline, CDR1 is SGHDN and CDR2 FVKESK. The CDR3 runs 14 residues. The CDR3 loop reads CASSQDPRGQGYTF. The CDR3 DNA reads TGTGCCAGCAGCCAAGATCCCAGGGGGCAGGGCTACACCTTC.

This chain joins TRBV7-2 and TRBJ2-5; D is possibly TRBD2 (6 bases). Between the trimmed V and J ends, which lost 5 bases and 11 bases, there was a span of 21 bases. This CDR3 has 14 amino acids. Per germline, CDR1 SGHTA and CDR2 FQGNSA. The CDR3 is CASSLQSGAGEQYF. The CDR3 DNA sequence: TGTGCCAGCAGCCTTCAGTCGGGAGCTGGAGAGCAGTACTTC.

The rearrangement links TRBV7-9 to TRBJ1-2, with D tentatively TRBD1 (6 bases). This CDR3 has 16 amino acids. V lost 5 bases and J 7 bases, leaving 23 bases between the germline ends. Germline CDR1 reads SEHNR; CDR2 reads FQNEAQ (reference sequence). The CDR3 region has the DNA TGTGCCAGCAGCCCCCGGCAGGGGATATTTCGAGTTGGCTACACCTTC. Its translation: CASSPRQGIFRVGYTF.

This clone has only a few counts. This chain connects TRBV6-5 to TRBJ1-1; D gene ambiguous. Germline CDR1 and CDR2: MNHEY and SVGAGI. V lost 2 bases to trimming and J lost 0 bases, with 13 bases between them. The CDR3 runs to 16 residues. CDR3 region: CASSYEFTRMNTEAFF. The CDR3 coding sequence is TGTGCCAGCAGTTACGAATTCACGCGGATGAACACTGAAGCTTTCTTT.

The chain combines TRBV19 with TRBJ1-2; no clear D. The V and J ends lost 5 bases and 0 bases respectively, with 16 bases between them. CDR3 length: 16 residues. Germline CDR1 LNHDA, CDR2 SQIVND (reference sequence). CDR3 sequence (DNA): TGTGCCAGTAGTTCCTCGGGGAGACCTACTAACTATGGCTACACCTTC. Protein: CASSSSGRPTNYGYTF. The full variable domain, with the rest looked up from reference TRBV19 and TRBJ1-2, is DGGITQSPKYLFRKEGQNVTLSCEQNLNHDAMYWYRQDPGQGLRLIYYSQIVNDFQKGDIAEGYSVSREKKESFPLTVTSAQKNPTAFYLCASSSSGRPTNYGYTFGSGTRLTVV.

On this clone itself: One junction end does not reproduce the germline sequence, and a read error may be involved. V and J are TRBV7-7 and TRBJ2-2; the D gene is possibly TRBD1 (7 bases). Looked up from germline, CDR1 is SSHAT and CDR2 is FNYEAQ (reference sequence). The CDR3 spans 16 residues. The CDR3 spells CASSLGGGAGTGELFF. The CDR3 bases are TGTGCTAGCAGCTTAGGAGGGGGCGCGGGCACCGGGGAGCTGTTTTTT.

This chain uses TRBV6-1 with TRBJ2-7, with D perhaps matching TRBD1 (5 bases). The CDR3 contains 15 residues. Germline V gene lookup returns CDR1 MNHNS and CDR2 SASEGT. V lost 4 bases and J 2 bases, leaving 15 bases between the germline ends. Here the CDR3 reads CASSAQAGIAYEQYF. DNA for the CDR3: TGTGCCAGCAGTGCACAGGCAGGGATCGCCTACGAGCAGTACTTC.

In its sample, this clone was seen a few times. The rearrangement uses TRBV30 and TRBJ2-3; 7 positions match TRBD2. The germline V gene has CDR1 GTSNPN and CDR2 SVGIG (reference sequence). J gave up 5 bases and V 2 bases, and 10 bases lay outside the gene matches. The CDR3 has 15 residues. The CDR3 region is CAWSMTERDRDTQYF. CDR3 DNA sequence: TGTGCCTGGAGTATGACAGAGCGGGATAGAGATACGCAGTATTTT.

The chain carries TRBV29-1 and TRBJ2-1; D gene uncertain. CDR3 length equals 14 residues. Germline CDR1 and CDR2: SQVTM and ANQGSEA. Deletions cut 4 bases from V and 8 bases from J, with 18 bases between. The chain's CDR3 is CSVAQRSLLYEQFF. CDR3 in DNA: TGCAGCGTTGCGCAGCGTAGCCTCCTCTATGAGCAGTTCTTC.

This clone was counted once. This chain connects TRBV30 to TRBJ1-2; no reliable D call. The CDR3 sequence is 13 residues long. Trimming removed 0 bases from V and 7 bases from J, with 12 bases in between. Per germline, CDR1 GTSNPN and CDR2 SVGIG (reference sequence). The CDR3: CAWSVEGWSGYTF. The CDR3 DNA is TGTGCCTGGAGTGTCGAAGGTTGGAGTGGCTACACCTTC.

The genes are TRBV6-1 and TRBJ2-5, with TRBD1 matching 10 bases. Per germline, CDR1 MNHNS and CDR2 SASEGT. With V trimmed by 2 bases and J by 4 bases, 4 bases remained unmatched. This CDR3 is built from 15 residues. The DNA of the CDR3 is TGTGCCAGCAGTGAAAATGACAGGGGGCGAGAGACCCAGTACTTC. Translation: CASSENDRGRETQYF.

The chain combines TRBV7-2 with TRBJ1-3, with no clear D. CDR1 and CDR2 from the germline V gene are SGHTA and FQGNSA. This CDR3 region has 14 residues. Trimming removed 0 bases from V and 9 bases from J, with 12 bases in between. Here the CDR3 reads CASSLAAPRGTIYF. The CDR3 DNA follows: TGTGCCAGCAGCTTAGCGGCACCTCGGGGCACCATATATTTT.

V gene TRBV7-9 combines with J gene TRBJ1-1; 7 bases align to TRBD1. Germline-derived CDR1 and CDR2 are SEHNR and FQNEAQ (reference sequence). The length of the CDR3 is 15 residues. The trim removed 1 base at V and 1 base at J, leaving 3 bases unmatched. The DNA of the CDR3 is TGTGCCAGCAGCTTAGTGGGGACAGAGAACACTGAAGCTTTCTTT. It specifies CASSLVGTENTEAFF.

This rearrangement joins TRBV18 to TRBJ1-5; 8 bases line up with TRBD1. V gave up 3 bases and J gave up 7 bases; unmatched junction bases: 8. CDR3 length: 15 amino acids. CDR1 is KGHSH, CDR2 LQKENI, per germline. The CDR3 bases are TGTGCCAGCTCACCCAATCCGGGACAGGCGCAGCCCCAGCATTTT. Its translation is CASSPNPGQAQPQHF.

The chain carries TRBV5-1 and TRBJ1-5; D is perhaps TRBD1 (5 bases). Trimming shortened V by 0 bases and J by 7 bases, and 14 bases separated the two germline ends. The germline CDR1 and CDR2 sequences are SGHRS and YFSETQ. There are 15 residues in the CDR3. The CDR3 DNA sequence: TGCGCCAGCAGCTTGGAATCCGGGGGGTACCAGCCCCAGCATTTT. As protein: CASSLESGGYQPQHF.

This chain uses TRBV6-6 with TRBJ2-7; 8 nucleotides line up with TRBD2. Germline CDR1 and CDR2: MNHNY and SVGAGI (reference sequence). This CDR3 spans 15 amino acids. Unmatched junction bases numbered 9, after V lost 4 bases and J lost 4 bases. The CDR3, as DNA: TGTGCCAGCAGTTCTCCGGGACTAGGGTTGTACGAGCAGTACTTC. Its protein product is CASSSPGLGLYEQYF.

The chain recombines TRBV30 with TRBJ1-1; 8 nucleotides agree with TRBD1. CDR1 and CDR2 (germline): GTSNPN, SVGIG (reference sequence). The CDR3 contains 15 residues. Germline trimming cut 2 bases from V and 0 bases from J; bases unmatched to any gene: 5. For the CDR3, the DNA is TGTGCCTGGAGTCCCAACAGGGGGGTGAACACTGAAGCTTTCTTT. Encoded protein: CAWSPNRGVNTEAFF.

The rearrangement uses TRBV4-2 and TRBJ1-5, with 8 bases aligning to TRBD1. J gave up 7 bases and V 3 bases, and 8 bases lay outside the gene matches. The CDR3 totals 15 residues. CDR1 is LGHNA, CDR2 YNFKEQ, per germline. For the CDR3, the DNA is TGTGCCAGCAGCCAGCCTGGACAGGGCCCCCAGCCCCAGCATTTT. The encoded protein is CASSQPGQGPQPQHF.